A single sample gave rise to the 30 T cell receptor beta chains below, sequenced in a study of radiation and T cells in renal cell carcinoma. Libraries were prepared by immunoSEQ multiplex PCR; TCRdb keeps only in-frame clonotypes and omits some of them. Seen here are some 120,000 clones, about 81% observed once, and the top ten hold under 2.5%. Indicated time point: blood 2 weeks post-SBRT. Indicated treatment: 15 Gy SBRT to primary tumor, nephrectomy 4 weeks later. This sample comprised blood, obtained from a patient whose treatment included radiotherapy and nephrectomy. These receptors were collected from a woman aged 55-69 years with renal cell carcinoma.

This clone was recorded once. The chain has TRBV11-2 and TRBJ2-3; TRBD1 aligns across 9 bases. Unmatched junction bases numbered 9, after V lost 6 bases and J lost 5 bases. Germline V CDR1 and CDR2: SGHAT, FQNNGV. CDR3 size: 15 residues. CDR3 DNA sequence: TGTGCCAGCAGAGATAACAGGGGGCCTGGAGATACGCAGTATTTT. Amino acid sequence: CASRDNRGPGDTQYF.

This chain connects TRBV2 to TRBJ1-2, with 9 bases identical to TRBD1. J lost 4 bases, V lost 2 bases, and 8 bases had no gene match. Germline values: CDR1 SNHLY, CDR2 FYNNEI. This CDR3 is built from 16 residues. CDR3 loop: CASSEPTGGNFYGYTF. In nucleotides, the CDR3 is TGTGCCAGCAGTGAACCGACAGGGGGGAACTTCTATGGCTACACCTTC.

As DNA, the CDR3 is TGTGCCAGCAGCTTGGTAAAACAGCTACTTTACAATGAGCAGTTCTTC. The encoded protein is CASSLVKQLLYNEQFF. The chain joins TRBV5-4 to TRBJ2-1; unclear D gene. CDR1 is SGHNT, CDR2 YYREEE, per germline (reference sequence). Trimming took off 0 bases at V and 4 bases at J, with 14 bases between the two ends. The CDR3 totals 16 residues.

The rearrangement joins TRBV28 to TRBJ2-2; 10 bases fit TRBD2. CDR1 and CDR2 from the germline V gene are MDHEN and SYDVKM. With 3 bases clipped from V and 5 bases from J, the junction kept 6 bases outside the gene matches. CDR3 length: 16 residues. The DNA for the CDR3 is TGTGCCAGCAGTTTGCCTAGCGGGAGTGGTACCGGGGAGCTGTTTTTT. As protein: CASSLPSGSGTGELFF. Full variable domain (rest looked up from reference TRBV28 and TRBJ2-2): DVKVTQSSRYLVKRTGEKVFLECVQDMDHENMFWYRQDPGLGLRLIYFSYDVKMKEKGDIPEGYSVSREKKERFSLILESASTNQTSMYLCASSLPSGSGTGELFFGEGSRLTVL.

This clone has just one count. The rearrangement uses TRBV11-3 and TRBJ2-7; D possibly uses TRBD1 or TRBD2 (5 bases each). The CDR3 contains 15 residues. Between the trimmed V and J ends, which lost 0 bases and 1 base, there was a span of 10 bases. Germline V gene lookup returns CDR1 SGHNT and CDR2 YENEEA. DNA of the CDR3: TGTGCCAGCAGCTTAGATTCGGGACCTTCCTACGAGCAGTACTTC. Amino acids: CASSLDSGPSYEQYF.

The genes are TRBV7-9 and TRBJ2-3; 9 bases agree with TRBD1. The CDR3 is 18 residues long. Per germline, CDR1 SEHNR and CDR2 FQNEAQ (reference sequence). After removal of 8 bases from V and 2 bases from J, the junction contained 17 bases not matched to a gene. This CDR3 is CASALSHGTGYPTDTQYF. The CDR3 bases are TGTGCCAGCGCCTTGTCCCATGGGACAGGGTACCCCACAGATACGCAGTATTTT.

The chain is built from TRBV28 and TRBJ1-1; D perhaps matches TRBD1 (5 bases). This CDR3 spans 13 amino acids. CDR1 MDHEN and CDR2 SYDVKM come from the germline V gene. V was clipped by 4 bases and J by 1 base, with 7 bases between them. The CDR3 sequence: CASSSGQNTEAFF. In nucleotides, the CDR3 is TGTGCCAGCAGTTCTGGACAGAACACTGAAGCTTTCTTT.

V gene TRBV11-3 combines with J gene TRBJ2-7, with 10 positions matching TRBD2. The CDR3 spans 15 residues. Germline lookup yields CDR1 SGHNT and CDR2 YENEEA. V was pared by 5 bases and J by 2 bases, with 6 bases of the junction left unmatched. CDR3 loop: CASSPGLAATYEQYF. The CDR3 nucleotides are TGTGCCAGCAGCCCAGGACTAGCGGCAACCTACGAGCAGTACTTC.

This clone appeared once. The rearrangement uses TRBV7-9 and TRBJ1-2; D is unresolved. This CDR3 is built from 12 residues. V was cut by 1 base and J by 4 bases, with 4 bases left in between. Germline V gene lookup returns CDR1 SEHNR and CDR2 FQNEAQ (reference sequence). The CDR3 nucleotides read TGTGCCAGCAGCTTAGAGGGCTATGGCTACACCTTC. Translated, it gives CASSLEGYGYTF.

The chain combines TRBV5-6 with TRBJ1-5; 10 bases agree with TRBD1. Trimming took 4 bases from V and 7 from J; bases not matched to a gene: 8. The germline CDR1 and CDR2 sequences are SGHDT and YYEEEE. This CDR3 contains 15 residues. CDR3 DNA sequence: TGTGCCAGCAGCAGCCGGGACAGGGGCGTGCAGCCCCAGCATTTT. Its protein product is CASSSRDRGVQPQHF. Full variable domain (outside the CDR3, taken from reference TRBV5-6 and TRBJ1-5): DAGVTQSPTHLIKTRGQQVTLRCSPKSGHDTVSWYQQALGQGPQFIFQYYEEEERQRGNFPDRFSGHQFPNYSSELNVNALLLGDSALYLCASSSRDRGVQPQHFGDGTRLSIL.

DNA of the CDR3: TGTGCCAGCAGCTTAGCGCCCTCCCACAATCAGCCCCAGCATTTT. Translating it yields CASSLAPSHNQPQHF. The chain uses TRBV7-2 and TRBJ1-5; D not resolved. V lost 0 bases and J lost 3, with 9 bases in between. The CDR3 covers 15 residues. Germline V gene lookup returns CDR1 SGHTA and CDR2 FQGNSA.

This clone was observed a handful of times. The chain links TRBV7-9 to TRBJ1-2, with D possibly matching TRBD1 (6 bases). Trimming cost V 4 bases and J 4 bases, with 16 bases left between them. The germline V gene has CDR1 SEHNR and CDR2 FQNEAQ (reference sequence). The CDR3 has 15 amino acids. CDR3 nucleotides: TGTGCCAGCAGCTCGTTGTGGGGGCGCTCCTATGGCTACACCTTC. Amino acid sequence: CASSSLWGRSYGYTF.

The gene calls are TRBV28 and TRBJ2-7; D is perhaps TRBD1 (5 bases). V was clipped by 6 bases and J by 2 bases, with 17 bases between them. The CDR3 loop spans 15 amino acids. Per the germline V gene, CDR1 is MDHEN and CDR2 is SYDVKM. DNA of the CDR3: TGTGCCAGCAGGAAAAGGGGCAGCAACCCCTACGAGCAGTACTTC. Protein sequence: CASRKRGSNPYEQYF.

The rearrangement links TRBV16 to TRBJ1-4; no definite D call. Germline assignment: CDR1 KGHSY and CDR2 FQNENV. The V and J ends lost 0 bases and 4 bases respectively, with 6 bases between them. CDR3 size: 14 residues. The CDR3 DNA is TGTGCCAGCAGCCAATCGAACCATAATGAAAAACTGTTTTTT. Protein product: CASSQSNHNEKLFF.

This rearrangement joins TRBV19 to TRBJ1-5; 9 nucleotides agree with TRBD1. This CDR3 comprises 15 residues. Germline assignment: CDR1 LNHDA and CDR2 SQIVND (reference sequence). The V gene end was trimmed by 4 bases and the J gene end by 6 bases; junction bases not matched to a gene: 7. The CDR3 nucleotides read TGTGCCAGTAGTACCCCGGGACAGGGAACTCAGCCCCAGCATTTT. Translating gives CASSTPGQGTQPQHF.

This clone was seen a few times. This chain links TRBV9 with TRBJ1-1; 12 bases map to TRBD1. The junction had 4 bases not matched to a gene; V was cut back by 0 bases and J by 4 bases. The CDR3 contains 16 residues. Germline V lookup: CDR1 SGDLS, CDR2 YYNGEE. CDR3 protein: CASSVGGQGASTEAFF. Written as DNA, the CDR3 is TGTGCCAGCAGCGTAGGGGGACAGGGGGCGAGCACTGAAGCTTTCTTT.

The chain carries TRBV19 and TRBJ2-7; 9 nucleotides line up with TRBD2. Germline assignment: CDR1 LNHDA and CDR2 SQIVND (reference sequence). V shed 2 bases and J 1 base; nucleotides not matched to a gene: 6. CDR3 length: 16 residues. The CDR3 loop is CASSISGGRGSYEQYF. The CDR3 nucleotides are TGTGCCAGTAGTATATCGGGCGGGAGGGGATCCTACGAGCAGTACTTC.

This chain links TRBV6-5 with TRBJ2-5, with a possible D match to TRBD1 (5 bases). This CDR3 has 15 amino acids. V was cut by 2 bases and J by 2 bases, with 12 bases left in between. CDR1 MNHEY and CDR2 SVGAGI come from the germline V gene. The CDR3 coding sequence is TGTGCCAGCAGTTACCGACCACAGGTTCAAGAGACCCAGTACTTC. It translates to CASSYRPQVQETQYF.

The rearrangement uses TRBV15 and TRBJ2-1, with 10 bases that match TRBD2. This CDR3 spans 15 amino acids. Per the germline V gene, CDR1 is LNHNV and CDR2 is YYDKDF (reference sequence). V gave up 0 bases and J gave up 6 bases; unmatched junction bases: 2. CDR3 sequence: CATSRDLAGVNEQFF. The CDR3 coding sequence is TGTGCCACCAGCAGAGATCTAGCGGGAGTCAATGAGCAGTTCTTC.

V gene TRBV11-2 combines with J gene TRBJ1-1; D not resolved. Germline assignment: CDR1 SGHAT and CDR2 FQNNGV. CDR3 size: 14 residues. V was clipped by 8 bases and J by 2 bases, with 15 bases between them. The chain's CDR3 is CASHFWGGNTEAFF. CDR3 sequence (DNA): TGTGCCAGCCACTTTTGGGGAGGCAACACTGAAGCTTTCTTT. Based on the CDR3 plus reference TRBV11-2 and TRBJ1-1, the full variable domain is EAGVAQSPRYKIIEKRQSVAFWCNPISGHATLYWYQQILGQGPKLLIQFQNNGVVDDSQLPKDRFSAERLKGVDSTLKIQPAKLEDSAVYLCASHFWGGNTEAFFGQGTRLTVV.

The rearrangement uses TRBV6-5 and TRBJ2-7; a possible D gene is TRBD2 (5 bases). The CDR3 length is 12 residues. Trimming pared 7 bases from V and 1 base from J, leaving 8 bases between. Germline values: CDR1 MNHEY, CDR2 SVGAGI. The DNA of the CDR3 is TGTGCCAGCATCGGGGATTCCTACGAGCAGTACTTC. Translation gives CASIGDSYEQYF.

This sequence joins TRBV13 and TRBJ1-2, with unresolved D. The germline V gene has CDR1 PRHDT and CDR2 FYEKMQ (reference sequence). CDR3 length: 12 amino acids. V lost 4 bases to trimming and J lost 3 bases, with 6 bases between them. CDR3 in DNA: TGTGCCAGCAGCTCCCAGGACTATGGCTACACCTTC. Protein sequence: CASSSQDYGYTF.

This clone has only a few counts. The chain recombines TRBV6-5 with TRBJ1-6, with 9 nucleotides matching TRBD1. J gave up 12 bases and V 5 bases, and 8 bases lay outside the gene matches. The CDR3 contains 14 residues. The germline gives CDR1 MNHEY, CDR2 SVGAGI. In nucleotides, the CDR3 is TGTGCCAGCAGTACCGGGACAGGGCCTGTACCCCTCCACTTT. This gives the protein CASSTGTGPVPLHF.

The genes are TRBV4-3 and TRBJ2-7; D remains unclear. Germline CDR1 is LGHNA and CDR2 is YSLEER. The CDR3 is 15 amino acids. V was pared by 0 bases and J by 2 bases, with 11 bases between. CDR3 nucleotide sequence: TGCGCCAGCAGCCAAGATCGCGGCAGCACCTACGAGCAGTACTTC. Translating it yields CASSQDRGSTYEQYF.

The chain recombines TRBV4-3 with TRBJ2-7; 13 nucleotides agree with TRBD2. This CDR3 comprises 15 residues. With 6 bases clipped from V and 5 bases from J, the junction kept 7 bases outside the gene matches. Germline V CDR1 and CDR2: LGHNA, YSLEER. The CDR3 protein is CASRLLAGGPHEQYF. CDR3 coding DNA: TGCGCCAGCAGGCTACTAGCGGGAGGGCCCCACGAGCAGTACTTC.

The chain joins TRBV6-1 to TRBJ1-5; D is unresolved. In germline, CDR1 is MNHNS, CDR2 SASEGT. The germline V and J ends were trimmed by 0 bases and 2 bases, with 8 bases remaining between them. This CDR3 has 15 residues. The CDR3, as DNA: TGTGCCAGCAGTGAAGCTCTTAGTGGCAATCAGCCCCAGCATTTT. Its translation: CASSEALSGNQPQHF.

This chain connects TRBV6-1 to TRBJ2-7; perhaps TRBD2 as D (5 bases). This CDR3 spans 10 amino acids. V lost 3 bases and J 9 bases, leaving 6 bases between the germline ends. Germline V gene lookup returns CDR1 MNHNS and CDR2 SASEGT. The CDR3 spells CASSDGMQYF. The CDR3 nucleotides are TGTGCCAGCAGTGACGGGATGCAGTACTTC.

CDR3 region: CASRFFPGQGASGDTEAFF. Here the CDR3 DNA reads TGTGCCAGCAGATTCTTCCCGGGACAGGGGGCGAGTGGGGACACTGAAGCTTTCTTT. The chain combines TRBV27 with TRBJ1-1; 12 bases line up with TRBD1. This CDR3 is 19 amino acids long. The V gene's germline CDR1 is MNHEY and CDR2 SMNVEV (reference sequence). J was trimmed by 3 bases and V by 6 bases; bases with no gene match: 17.

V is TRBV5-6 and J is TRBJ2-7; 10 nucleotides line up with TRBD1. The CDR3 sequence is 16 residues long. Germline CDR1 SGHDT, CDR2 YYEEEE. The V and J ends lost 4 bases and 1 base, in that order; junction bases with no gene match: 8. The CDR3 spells CASSPRGQGKSYEQYF. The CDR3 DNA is TGTGCCAGCAGCCCACGGGGACAGGGGAAATCCTACGAGCAGTACTTC.

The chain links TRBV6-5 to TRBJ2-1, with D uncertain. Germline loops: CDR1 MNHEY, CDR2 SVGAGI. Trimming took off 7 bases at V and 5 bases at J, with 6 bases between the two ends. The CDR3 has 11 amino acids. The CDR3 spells CASTVNNEQFF. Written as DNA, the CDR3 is TGTGCCAGCACCGTCAACAATGAGCAGTTCTTC.